The 16 T cell receptor beta chains in this list originate from one sample, sequenced in a study of shared clonotypes between healthy human individuals. The method was immunoSEQ multiplex PCR; TCRdb's version includes in-frame clones alone and lacks a portion of them. The repertoire has millions of clones, 95% of them found once; the top ten carry 0.13%. Sequenced sample: naive CD4+ T cells sorted from blood. Subset noted: CD45RA+ positively selected. Receptors originate from a man aged 18 to 30 in good health.

V is TRBV4-1 and J is TRBJ2-3; 7 nucleotides agree with TRBD2. The germline gives CDR1 MGHRA, CDR2 YSYEKL. The V and J ends lost 5 bases and 2 bases, in that order; junction bases with no gene match: 7. The CDR3 runs to 15 residues. CDR3 region: CASSSPGGNTDTQYF. The DNA of the CDR3 is TGCGCCAGCAGCTCGCCCGGGGGGAACACAGATACGCAGTATTTT.

J is TRBJ1-1 and V is TRBV7-8, with a weak D call TRBD1 (5 bases). The CDR3 contains 14 residues. Germline lookup yields CDR1 SGHVS and CDR2 FQNEAQ. V shed 5 bases and J shed 4 bases, with 14 bases lying between them. Written as DNA, the CDR3 is TGTGCCAGCAGCCCGGGACCCCGTGGCACTGAAGCTTTCTTT. It encodes CASSPGPRGTEAFF.

V usage is TRBV11-2 and J usage is TRBJ2-1, with D possibly matching TRBD2 (5 bases). Germline assignment: CDR1 SGHAT and CDR2 FQNNGV. CDR3 size: 17 residues. V was trimmed by 5 bases and J by 1 base, leaving 18 bases between them. The CDR3 region has the DNA TGTGCCAGCAGCCCCAGAGGAGGCGGCGGGTCCTACAATGAGCAGTTCTTC. Its protein product is CASSPRGGGGSYNEQFF.

V and J are TRBV18 and TRBJ2-7; D is unresolved. Per the germline V gene, CDR1 is KGHSH and CDR2 is LQKENI. The CDR3 covers 12 residues. Trimming took 3 bases from V and 2 from J, leaving 5 bases between them. CDR3: CASSPNPYEQYF. Here the CDR3 DNA reads TGTGCCAGCTCACCTAACCCCTACGAGCAGTACTTC.

CDR3 DNA sequence: TGCGCCAGCAGCATCCGGGACAGGGAACACTACGAGCAGTACTTC. Its protein is CASSIRDREHYEQYF. This chain joins TRBV5-1 and TRBJ2-7, with 9 positions matching TRBD1. The V gene's germline CDR1 is SGHRS and CDR2 YFSETQ. Trimming removed 4 bases from V and 3 bases from J; junction bases left unmatched: 8. This CDR3 contains 15 residues.

This rearrangement joins TRBV5-1 to TRBJ2-3; either TRBD1 or TRBD2 may fit D (6 bases each). This CDR3 contains 16 residues. CDR1 and CDR2 from the germline V gene are SGHRS and YFSETQ. The V end lost 4 bases, the J end lost 1 base, and 16 bases lay between the germline ends. CDR3 nucleotide sequence: TGCGCCAGCAGCCCCCGGGGGCGGGTCGGCACAGATACGCAGTATTTT. Amino acids: CASSPRGRVGTDTQYF.

This chain uses TRBV13 with TRBJ1-2, with D possibly matching TRBD1 (5 bases). V was trimmed by 7 bases and J by 8 bases, leaving 17 bases between them. The CDR3 is 13 amino acids. CDR1 and CDR2 from the germline V gene are PRHDT and FYEKMQ (reference sequence). The CDR3 here is CASTLGVPWGYTF. The CDR3 region has the DNA TGTGCCAGCACCCTAGGGGTACCGTGGGGCTACACCTTC.

Written as DNA, the CDR3 is TGTGCCAGCAGTTACTCGTTCCATTCCAAGGGGTACGAGCAGTACTTC. This sequence encodes CASSYSFHSKGYEQYF. This chain uses TRBV6-6 with TRBJ2-7; D might be TRBD1 (5 bases). V was clipped by 0 bases and J by 4 bases, with 16 bases between them. This CDR3 is 16 amino acids long. The germline V gene encodes CDR1 MNHNY and CDR2 SVGAGI (reference sequence).

This chain connects TRBV25-1 to TRBJ2-7; D could derive from TRBD1 or TRBD2 (5 bases each). The V end lost 1 base, the J end lost 3 bases, and 19 bases lay between the germline ends. This CDR3 has 17 residues. Germline V gives CDR1 MGHDK, CDR2 SYGVNS. The DNA of the CDR3 is TGTGCCAGCAGTGAATGGGAGTTTGGGCAGGGCATCTACGAGCAGTACTTC. Its translation: CASSEWEFGQGIYEQYF.

The chain joins TRBV11-3 to TRBJ2-7, with D tentatively TRBD1 or TRBD2 (5 bases each). Per the germline V gene, CDR1 is SGHNT and CDR2 is YENEEA. The CDR3 contains 14 residues. V was pared by 5 bases and J by 0 bases, with 11 bases between. CDR3 sequence: CASSRGRNSYEQYF. The DNA of the CDR3 is TGTGCCAGCAGCCGGGGACGGAACTCCTACGAGCAGTACTTC. The full variable domain, rest sourced from reference TRBV11-3 and TRBJ2-7, is EAGVVQSPRYKIIEKKQPVAFWCNPISGHNTLYWYLQNLGQGPELLIRYENEEAVDDSQLPKDRFSAERLKGVDSTLKIQPAELGDSAVYLCASSRGRNSYEQYFGPGTRLTVT.

This clone appeared once. The CDR3 region has the DNA TGTGCCAGCAGTGATTATGATGTTGGGCCCCAGCATTTT. Translating gives CASSDYDVGPQHF. The genes are TRBV25-1 and TRBJ1-5; D remains unclear. Trimming pared 3 bases from V and 9 bases from J, leaving 12 bases between. This CDR3 is built from 13 residues. Germline CDR1 MGHDK, CDR2 SYGVNS.

V gene TRBV19 combines with J gene TRBJ2-7, with 8 bases identical to TRBD1. The germline gives CDR1 LNHDA, CDR2 SQIVND (reference sequence). With V trimmed by 7 bases and J by 7 bases, 9 bases remained unmatched. The CDR3 runs to 13 residues. CDR3 nucleotide sequence: TGTGCCAGTATCCTGGACAGGGATGGGGAGCAGTACTTC. The encoded protein is CASILDRDGEQYF. The complete variable domain, with remaining parts taken from reference TRBV19 and TRBJ2-7, reads DGGITQSPKYLFRKEGQNVTLSCEQNLNHDAMYWYRQDPGQGLRLIYYSQIVNDFQKGDIAEGYSVSREKKESFPLTVTSAQKNPTAFYLCASILDRDGEQYFGPGTRLTVT.

This sequence joins TRBV27 and TRBJ1-2, with TRBD1 identical over 7 bases. The CDR3 has 13 amino acids. Germline CDR1 MNHEY, CDR2 SMNVEV (reference sequence). V lost 10 bases, J lost 8 bases, and 13 bases stayed unmatched. The CDR3 coding sequence is TGTGCCACCGGCGAGGGGCAGGGGGACGGCTACACCTTC. Amino acids: CATGEGQGDGYTF.

The CDR3 protein is CASSEYVGADTQYF. The CDR3 nucleotides read TGCGCCAGCAGTGAGTACGTGGGAGCAGATACGCAGTATTTT. The chain carries TRBV10-1 and TRBJ2-3, with D tentatively TRBD2 (5 bases). V lost 1 base, J lost 4 bases, and 9 bases lay in between. The CDR3 totals 14 residues. The germline V gene encodes CDR1 WNHNN and CDR2 SYGVQD (reference sequence).

This rearrangement joins TRBV5-1 to TRBJ2-5; D is unclear. Trimming stripped 7 bases from V and 5 bases from J, with 21 bases between. Germline CDR1 reads SGHRS; CDR2 reads YFSETQ. The CDR3 runs 15 residues. CDR3 DNA sequence: TGCGCCAGCTGCCCAGATCGGTCGGAATGGGAGACCCAGTACTTC. Translating gives CASCPDRSEWETQYF. Based on the CDR3 plus reference TRBV5-1 and TRBJ2-5, the full variable domain is KAGVTQTPRYLIKTRGQQVTLSCSPISGHRSVSWYQQTPGQGLQFLFEYFSETQRNKGNFPGRFSGRQFSNSRSEMNVSTLELGDSALYLCASCPDRSEWETQYFGPGTRLLVL.

V gene TRBV5-6 combines with J gene TRBJ2-2, with D possibly called TRBD1 or TRBD2 (5 bases each). Germline CDR1 is SGHDT and CDR2 is YYEEEE. Trimming left V 0 bases short and J 5 bases short, with 8 bases between. The CDR3 has 14 residues. This chain's CDR3 is CASSLVEGTGELFF. In DNA form, the CDR3 reads TGTGCCAGCAGCTTGGTTGAGGGGACCGGGGAGCTGTTTTTT.